This T cell receptor (beta chain) emerged from a study of pediatric ulcerative colitis (dated by TCRdb to between 2018 and 2020). A note on the overall study: From under 10 newly diagnosed, treatment-naive pediatric ulcerative colitis patients and a handful of non-IBD control children, paired blood and rectal samples were collected. Results the study describes overall, beyond this receptor: Compared with controls, ulcerative colitis patients showed significantly higher autologous blood-rectal clonal overlap, a finding that suggests increased T cell trafficking to inflamed tissue. Because repertoires came from total lymphocyte DNA, patterns in rare subsets such as regulatory T cells may not be reflected. Features of the rectal repertoire distinguished controls, mild-moderate colitis patients and acute severe colitis patients, and in acute severe colitis rectal diversity was lower because of clonal expansions. For technical reasons, blood samples from a couple of patients gave substantially fewer templates, and these samples were excluded from the blood-rectal overlap analysis. A couple of rectal CDR3 clonotypes turned up in every ulcerative colitis patient but in none of the controls. With only a few individuals, the healthy control group was small.

In controls, colonoscopy was performed for suspected IBD, macroscopically and histologically normal endoscopy was observed, and no IBD diagnosis was made within the following year. Blood was sampled at the time of the colonoscopy. The Wizard kit (Promega) was used to extract genomic DNA from both blood and intestinal samples. Comments on this clone: Which antigen it targets is not known. No base quality information exists; no much larger clone differs at one position.

The CDR3, from cysteine to phenylalanine, totals 15 residues. The only DNA kept is the CDR3, 45 bases in frame from the first base. Deletion took 2 bases off V and 3 bases off J, with a span of 11 bases between the germline ends. Per the germline V gene, ENHRY is the CDR1 and SYGVKD is the CDR2. Through the immunoSEQ TRB Survey service, multiplex V and J primers were used to amplify rearranged CDR3 beta regions from genomic DNA. Survey-level sequencing depth of up to 500,000 reads per sample was used to keep depth equal across samples. Libraries were purified, pooled and sequenced on Illumina technology. From the authors' description of their analysis: immunoSEQ online tools were used for productive clonality, sample overlap, pairwise scatters, CDR3 beta length, V/D/J gene usage and productiveness. Calculated diversity was the number of unique rearrangements divided by total templates times 100; Shannon and Simpson indices were also computed. For principal component analysis, Z-score normalized data were analyzed with the R prcomp function and the ggbiplot package. Morisita's index was used to quantify blood-rectal clonal overlap within each subject. TCRdb took over this immuneACCESS table, retaining in-frame rearrangements with V and J assigned. Such tables are incomplete; in checked studies, under half of the missing clones stem from an unresolved V gene, and the remainder is unexplained. Clone size and the V and J calls come from that table; the DNA yielded D and trimming. Recorded for this sample are under 70,000 clones; more than 75% of them occurred a single time. Clones ranked in the top ten supply about 1.5% of the sample.

This TCR was sampled from a boy aged 10-17 years who was a control in a study of pediatric ulcerative colitis. The rearranged segments are TRBV10-3 and TRBJ2-1; TRBD2 is a weak D gene call, 5 bases matching. Sequencing was carried out using blood. This receptor carries the CDR3 CAISEAGLNYNEQFF. The DNA sequence is TGTGCCATCAGTGAGGCGGGTCTAAACTACAATGAGCAGTTCTTC.